Shown below are 14 T cell receptor beta chains from a single sample sequenced in a study of blood T cells in healthy people across ages (dated by TCRdb to about 2015). Libraries were prepared through 5' RACE. Sequencing was performed on an Illumina HiSeq 2500. A second about 7 to 11 cycle PCR used a sample-barcoded 5' primer and a J-beta primer mix. TCRdb reanalyzed the raw reads on its own, using fastp at Q25 for trimming and MiXCR for clone calling, and kept in-frame beta chains. Rows with one shared CDR3 protein collapse into an entry with the most common genes and DNA. The sample table lists about 1,400,000 distinct CDR3 sequences, approximately 38% of them with a count of one. Roughly 7.9% of the sample comes from the top ten. The material sequenced was blood. All receptors come from a young woman in good health.

There are a few counts of this clonotype. The rearrangement joins TRBV10-3 to TRBJ2-6, with a tentative D call TRBD2 (7 bases). The germline gives CDR1 ENHRY, CDR2 SYGVKD. V lost 8 bases, J lost 0 bases, and 14 bases lay in between. The CDR3 has 16 residues. CDR3 coding DNA: TGTGCCATCTCCTCGGGGGGCGACTCTGGGGCCAACGTCCTGACTTTC. Its translation: CAISSGGDSGANVLTF.

The J gene is TRBJ2-4, the V gene TRBV4-1; D not certain. CDR1 and CDR2 from the germline V gene are MGHRA and YSYEKL. The V end lost 0 bases, the J end lost 11 bases, and 20 bases lay between the germline ends. This CDR3 has 16 amino acids. The CDR3 sequence is CASSQDQTRQSSFQYF. The CDR3 DNA sequence: TGCGCCAGCAGCCAAGATCAAACTCGACAAAGTAGTTTTCAGTACTTC.

The chain carries TRBV20-1 and TRBJ1-2; TRBD1 is a possible D gene (6 bases). From germline, CDR1 is DFQATT and CDR2 SNEGSKA (reference sequence). The CDR3 consists of 17 residues. V was clipped by 4 bases and J by 0 bases, with 21 bases between them. The CDR3 DNA is TGCAGTGCTACTACCCATTGGGGGCAGCTACCTAACTATGGCTACACCTTC. This gives the protein CSATTHWGQLPNYGYTF.

This clonotype was observed a few times. The chain is built from TRBV4-2 and TRBJ2-7; D possibly corresponds to TRBD2 (5 bases). The CDR3 consists of 15 residues. Trimming pared 4 bases from V and 0 bases from J, leaving 13 bases between. Germline values: CDR1 LGHNA, CDR2 YNFKEQ. As DNA, the CDR3 is TGTGCCAGCAGCCCCGGACTCACGAACTCCTACGAGCAGTACTTC. It translates to CASSPGLTNSYEQYF.

The rearrangement uses TRBV24-1 and TRBJ1-2; D is perhaps TRBD1 (5 bases). Trimming cost V 5 bases and J 7 bases, with 13 bases left between them. The germline CDR1 and CDR2 sequences are KGHDR and SFDVKD. The CDR3 contains 13 residues. Written as DNA, the CDR3 is TGTGCCACCAGTGGATTGACAGAAACTGGCTACACCTTC. This translates into CATSGLTETGYTF.

The chain links TRBV6-6 to TRBJ1-1, with 7 bases matching TRBD1. The CDR3 has 14 amino acids. J lost 7 bases, V lost 5 bases, and 10 bases had no gene match. From germline, CDR1 is MNHNY and CDR2 SVGAGI (reference sequence). For the CDR3, the DNA is TGTGCCAGCAGTCTCGGGGCAGGGGGAAGTGAAGCTTTCTTT. This translates into CASSLGAGGSEAFF.

A word on this clonotype: A much larger clone sits a single nucleotide away, making a read error possible. The CDR3 DNA reads TGTGCCATCAGTGAGGCGGCGACCCAGTACTTC. It codes for CAISEAATQYF. The rearrangement joins TRBV10-3 to TRBJ2-5; D unresolved. This CDR3 comprises 11 residues. Trimming cost V 2 bases and J 7 bases, with 5 bases left between them. Germline V CDR1 and CDR2: ENHRY, SYGVKD.

This chain links TRBV20-1 with TRBJ2-4, with D possibly being TRBD1 or TRBD2 (5 bases each). Per germline, CDR1 DFQATT and CDR2 SNEGSKA (reference sequence). The CDR3 has 14 residues. The ends were cut back, 3 bases at V and 1 base at J, with 10 bases in the middle. CDR3 in amino acids: CSARREGAKNIQYF. DNA of the CDR3: TGCAGTGCTAGGAGAGAGGGGGCCAAAAACATTCAGTACTTC.

This chain joins TRBV13 and TRBJ2-4; tentatively, D is TRBD1 or TRBD2 (5 bases each). The end of the DNA is better explained by TRBJ2-7, so the J call may be wrong. Germline lookup yields CDR1 PRHDT and CDR2 FYEKMQ (reference sequence). The CDR3 totals 16 residues. The CDR3 loop reads CASSTFGGVEHYEQYF. Written as DNA, the CDR3 is TGTGCCAGCAGCACTTTTGGGGGAGTGGAACACTACGAGCAGTACTTC.

V and J are TRBV12-3 or TRBV12-4 and TRBJ2-1; no definite D call. Trimming took 2 bases from V and 13 from J, leaving 21 bases between them. The CDR3 consists of 15 residues. The CDR3 loop reads CASSLNGQALETQFF. The DNA of the CDR3 is TGTGCCAGCAGTTTAAATGGGCAGGCCCTAGAGACCCAGTTCTTC.

The chain couples TRBV10-3 to TRBJ2-4; D perhaps matches TRBD2 (6 bases). The DNA end lines up better with TRBJ2-7; the J call may be wrong. CDR1 is ENHRY and CDR2 is SYGVKD in the germline V gene. This CDR3 is built from 14 residues. This CDR3 is CAISAGTPSYEQYF. CDR3 sequence (DNA): TGTGCCATCAGTGCCGGGACTCCAAGCTACGAGCAGTACTTC.

This clonotype appeared a few times. The chain uses TRBV12-3 or TRBV12-4 and TRBJ2-3, with 9 bases identical to TRBD2. The J segment lost 0 bases and the V segment lost 7 bases, leaving 8 bases of the junction unmatched. The CDR3 loop spans 16 amino acids. The CDR3 DNA reads as TGTGCCAGCAACGGACTAGCGATCCCCAGCACAGATACGCAGTATTTT. As protein: CASNGLAIPSTDTQYF.

The chain couples TRBV2 to TRBJ2-3; 8 nucleotides align to TRBD2. J gave up 0 bases and V 3 bases, and 8 bases lay outside the gene matches. Germline-derived CDR1 and CDR2 are SNHLY and FYNNEI. The CDR3 extends over 17 amino acids. CDR3 sequence reads: CASSDPGSGGSTDTQYF. The CDR3 coding sequence is TGTGCCAGCAGTGACCCAGGGAGCGGGGGTAGCACAGATACGCAGTATTTT.

V is TRBV4-1 and J is TRBJ1-5, with D perhaps TRBD1 (5 bases). This CDR3 has 14 amino acids. Germline V gene data show CDR1 as MGHRA and CDR2 as YSYEKL. V lost 1 base to trimming and J lost 5 bases, with 9 bases between them. The CDR3 bases are TGCGCCAGCAGCCAAGTCATAGGGGATCAGCCCCAGCATTTT. Translating it yields CASSQVIGDQPQHF.